Included here is one TCR beta chain sequence, with context. Libraries were prepared by immunoSEQ multiplex PCR; TCRdb keeps only in-frame clonotypes and omits some of them. The top ten clones hold 4.2% of a sample with around 150,000 clones, nearly 90% of them seen once. V was clipped by 7 bases and J by 4 bases; unmatched bases: 10. The CDR3 covers 16 residues. Per germline, CDR1 SGHVS and CDR2 FQNEAQ. The validation cohort, a group of some 120 subjects, included the donors and was separate from the approximately 670-subject first cohort. The data stem from a study of cytomegalovirus exposure and HLA in healthy donors.

Sequenced input: PBMCs. This receptor was taken from a man younger than 35 in good health and CMV-seropositive. The gene calls are TRBV7-8 and TRBJ2-2, with 9 nucleotides matching TRBD2. The CDR3 here is CASKGLAAAATGELFF. The CDR3 DNA reads TGTGCCAGCAAGGGACTAGCAGCGGCAGCCACCGGGGAGCTGTTTTTT.